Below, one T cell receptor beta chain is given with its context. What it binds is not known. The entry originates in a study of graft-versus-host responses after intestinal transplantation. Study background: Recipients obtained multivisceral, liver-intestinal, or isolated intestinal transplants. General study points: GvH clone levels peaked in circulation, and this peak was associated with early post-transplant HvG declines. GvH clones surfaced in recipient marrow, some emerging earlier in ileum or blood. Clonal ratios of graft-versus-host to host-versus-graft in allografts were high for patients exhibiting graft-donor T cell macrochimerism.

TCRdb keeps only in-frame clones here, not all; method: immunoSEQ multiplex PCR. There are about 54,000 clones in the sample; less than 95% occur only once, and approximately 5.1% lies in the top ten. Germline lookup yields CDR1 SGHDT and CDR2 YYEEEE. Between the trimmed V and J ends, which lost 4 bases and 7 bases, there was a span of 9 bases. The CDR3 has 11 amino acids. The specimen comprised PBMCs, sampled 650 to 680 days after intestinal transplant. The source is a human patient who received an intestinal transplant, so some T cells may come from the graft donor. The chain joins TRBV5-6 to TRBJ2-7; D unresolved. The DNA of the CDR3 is TGTGCCAGCAGCCGGCGAGGAGAGCAGTACTTC. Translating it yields CASSRRGEQYF.